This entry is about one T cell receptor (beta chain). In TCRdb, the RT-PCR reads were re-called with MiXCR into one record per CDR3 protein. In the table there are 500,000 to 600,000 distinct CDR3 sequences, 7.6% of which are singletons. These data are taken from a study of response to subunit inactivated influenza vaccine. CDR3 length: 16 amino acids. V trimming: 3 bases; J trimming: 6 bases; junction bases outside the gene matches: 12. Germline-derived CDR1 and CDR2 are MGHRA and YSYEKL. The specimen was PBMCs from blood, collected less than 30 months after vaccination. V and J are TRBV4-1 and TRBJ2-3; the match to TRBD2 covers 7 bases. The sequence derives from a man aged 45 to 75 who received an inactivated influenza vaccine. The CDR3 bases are TGCGCCAGCAGCCAGATCCCTAGCGGAACTCGCGATACGCAGTATTTT. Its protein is CASSQIPSGTRDTQYF.